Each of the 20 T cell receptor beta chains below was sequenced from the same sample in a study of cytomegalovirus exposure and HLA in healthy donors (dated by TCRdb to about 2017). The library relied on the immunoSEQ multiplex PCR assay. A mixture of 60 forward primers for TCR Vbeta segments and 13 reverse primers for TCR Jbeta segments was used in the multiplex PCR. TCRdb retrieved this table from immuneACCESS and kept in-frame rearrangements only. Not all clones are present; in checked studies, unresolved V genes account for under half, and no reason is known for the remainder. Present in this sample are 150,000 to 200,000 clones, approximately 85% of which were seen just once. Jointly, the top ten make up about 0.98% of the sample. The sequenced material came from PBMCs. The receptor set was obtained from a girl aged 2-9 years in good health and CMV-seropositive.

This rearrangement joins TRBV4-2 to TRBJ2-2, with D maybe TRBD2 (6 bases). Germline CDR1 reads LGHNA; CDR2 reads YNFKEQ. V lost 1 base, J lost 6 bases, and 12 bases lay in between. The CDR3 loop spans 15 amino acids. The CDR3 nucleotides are TGTGCCAGCAGCCAAGGTCTGCGGGACCCCGGGGAGCTGTTTTTT. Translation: CASSQGLRDPGELFF.

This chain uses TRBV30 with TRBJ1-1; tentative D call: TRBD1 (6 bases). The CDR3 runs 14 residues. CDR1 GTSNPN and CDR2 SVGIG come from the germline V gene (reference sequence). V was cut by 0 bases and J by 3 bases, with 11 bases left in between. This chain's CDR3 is CAWSVGGFDTEAFF. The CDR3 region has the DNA TGTGCCTGGAGTGTAGGGGGATTTGACACTGAAGCTTTCTTT.

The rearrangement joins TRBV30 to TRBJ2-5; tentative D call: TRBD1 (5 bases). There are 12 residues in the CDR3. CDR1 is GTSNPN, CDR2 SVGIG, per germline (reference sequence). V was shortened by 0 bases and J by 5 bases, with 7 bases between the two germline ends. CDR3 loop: CAWSVQEETQYF. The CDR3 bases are TGTGCCTGGAGTGTACAGGAGGAGACCCAGTACTTC.

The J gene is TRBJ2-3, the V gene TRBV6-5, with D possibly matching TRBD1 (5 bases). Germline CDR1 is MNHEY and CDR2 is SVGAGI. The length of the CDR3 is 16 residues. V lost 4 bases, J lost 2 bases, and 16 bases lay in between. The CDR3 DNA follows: TGTGCCAGCAGTTCGACAGCTTTTTTCCTCACAGATACGCAGTATTTT. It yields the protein CASSSTAFFLTDTQYF.

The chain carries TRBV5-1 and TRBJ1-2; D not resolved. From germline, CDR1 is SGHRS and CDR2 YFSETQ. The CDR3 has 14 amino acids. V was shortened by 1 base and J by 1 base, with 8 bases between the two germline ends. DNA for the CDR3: TGCGCCAGCAGCTTGAGTACCTATAACTATGGCTACACCTTC. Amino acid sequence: CASSLSTYNYGYTF.

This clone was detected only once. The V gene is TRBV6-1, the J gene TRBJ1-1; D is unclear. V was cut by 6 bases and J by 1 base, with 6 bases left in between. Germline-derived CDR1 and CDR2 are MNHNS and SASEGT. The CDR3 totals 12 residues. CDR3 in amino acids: CASRLENTEAFF. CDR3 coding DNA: TGTGCCAGCAGACTAGAGAACACTGAAGCTTTCTTT.

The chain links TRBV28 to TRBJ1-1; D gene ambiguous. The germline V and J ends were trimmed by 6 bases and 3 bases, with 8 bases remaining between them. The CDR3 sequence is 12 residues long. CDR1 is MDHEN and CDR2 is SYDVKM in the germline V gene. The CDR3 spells CASRNTYTEAFF. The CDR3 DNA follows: TGTGCCAGCAGAAATACATACACTGAAGCTTTCTTT.

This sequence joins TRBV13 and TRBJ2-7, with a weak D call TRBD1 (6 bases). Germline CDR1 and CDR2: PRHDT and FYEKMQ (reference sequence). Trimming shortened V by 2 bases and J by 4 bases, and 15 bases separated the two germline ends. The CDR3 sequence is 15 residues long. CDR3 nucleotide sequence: TGTGCCAGCAGCTTATGCAGGGACAATCTTTACGAGCAGTACTTC. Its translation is CASSLCRDNLYEQYF.

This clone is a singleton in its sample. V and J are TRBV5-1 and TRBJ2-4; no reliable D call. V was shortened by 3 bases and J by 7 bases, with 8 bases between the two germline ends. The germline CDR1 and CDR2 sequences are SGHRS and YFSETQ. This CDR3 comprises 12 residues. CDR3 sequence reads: CASSSTENIQYF. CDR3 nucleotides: TGCGCCAGCAGCTCAACCGAGAACATTCAGTACTTC. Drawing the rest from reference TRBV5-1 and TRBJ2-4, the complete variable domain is KAGVTQTPRYLIKTRGQQVTLSCSPISGHRSVSWYQQTPGQGLQFLFEYFSETQRNKGNFPGRFSGRQFSNSRSEMNVSTLELGDSALYLCASSSTENIQYFGAGTRLSVL.

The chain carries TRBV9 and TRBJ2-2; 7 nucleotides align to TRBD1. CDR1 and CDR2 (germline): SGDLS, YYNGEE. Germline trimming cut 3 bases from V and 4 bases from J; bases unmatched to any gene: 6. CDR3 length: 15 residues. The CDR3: CASSATGVGTGELFF. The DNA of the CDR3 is TGTGCCAGCAGCGCAACAGGGGTGGGCACCGGGGAGCTGTTTTTT.

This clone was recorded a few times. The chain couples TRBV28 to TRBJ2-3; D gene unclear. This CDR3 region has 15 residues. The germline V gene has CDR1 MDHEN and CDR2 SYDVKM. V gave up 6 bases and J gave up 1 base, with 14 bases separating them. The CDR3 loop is CASSPMPSGTDTQYF. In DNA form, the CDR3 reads TGTGCCAGCAGCCCTATGCCGTCTGGCACAGATACGCAGTATTTT.

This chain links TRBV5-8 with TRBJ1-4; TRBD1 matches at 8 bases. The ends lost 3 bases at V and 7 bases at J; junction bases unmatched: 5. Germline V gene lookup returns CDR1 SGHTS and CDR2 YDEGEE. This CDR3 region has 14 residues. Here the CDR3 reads CASSSGQGREKLFF. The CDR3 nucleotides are TGTGCCAGCAGCTCAGGACAGGGCCGTGAAAAACTGTTTTTT.

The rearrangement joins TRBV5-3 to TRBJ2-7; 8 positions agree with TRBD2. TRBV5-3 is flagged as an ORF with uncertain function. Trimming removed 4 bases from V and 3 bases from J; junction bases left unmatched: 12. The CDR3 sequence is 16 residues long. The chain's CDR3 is CARSQTGLGMNYEQYF. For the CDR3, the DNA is TGTGCCAGAAGCCAGACGGGACTAGGGATGAACTACGAGCAGTACTTC.

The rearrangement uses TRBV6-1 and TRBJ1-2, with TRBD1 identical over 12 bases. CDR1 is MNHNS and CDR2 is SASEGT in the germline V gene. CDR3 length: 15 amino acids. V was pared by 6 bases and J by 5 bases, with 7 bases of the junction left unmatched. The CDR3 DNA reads TGTGCCAGCAGCCCCGGGACAGGGGGCGATTATGGCTACACCTTC. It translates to CASSPGTGGDYGYTF.

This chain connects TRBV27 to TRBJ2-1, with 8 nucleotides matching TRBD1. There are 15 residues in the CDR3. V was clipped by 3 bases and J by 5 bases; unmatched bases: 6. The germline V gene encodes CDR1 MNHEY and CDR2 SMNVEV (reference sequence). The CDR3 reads CASSLQGARDNEQFF. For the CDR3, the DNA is TGTGCCAGCAGTTTGCAGGGGGCCAGGGACAATGAGCAGTTCTTC.

CDR3 sequence reads: CAWSWYGGRANEQFF. The CDR3, as DNA: TGTGCCTGGAGTTGGTACGGCGGGAGGGCCAATGAGCAGTTCTTC. The rearrangement joins TRBV30 to TRBJ2-1, with TRBD2 matching over 9 bases. This CDR3 region has 15 residues. Germline CDR1 reads GTSNPN; CDR2 reads SVGIG (reference sequence). V trimming: 2 bases; J trimming: 6 bases; junction bases outside the gene matches: 8. Supplemented by reference TRBV30 and TRBJ2-1, the full variable domain reads SQTIHQWPATLVQPVGSPLSLECTVEGTSNPNLYWYRQAAGRGLQLLFYSVGIGQISSEVPQNLSASRPQDRQFILSSKKLLLSDSGFYLCAWSWYGGRANEQFFGPGTRLTVL.

The CDR3 DNA reads TGTGCCTGGAGTCATGTAATAGGGGATCTGGATTCACCCCTCCACTTT. This encodes CAWSHVIGDLDSPLHF. The chain has TRBV30 and TRBJ1-6; D is possibly TRBD1 (5 bases). V was pared by 2 bases and J by 8 bases, with 19 bases between. The CDR3 loop spans 16 amino acids. The V gene's germline CDR1 is GTSNPN and CDR2 SVGIG (reference sequence).

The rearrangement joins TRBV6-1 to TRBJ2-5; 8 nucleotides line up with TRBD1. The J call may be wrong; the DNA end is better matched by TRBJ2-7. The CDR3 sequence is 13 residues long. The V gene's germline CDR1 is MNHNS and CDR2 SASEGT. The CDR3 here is CASQTGTGYEQYF. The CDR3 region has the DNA TGTGCCAGCCAGACCGGGACAGGTTACGAGCAGTACTTC.

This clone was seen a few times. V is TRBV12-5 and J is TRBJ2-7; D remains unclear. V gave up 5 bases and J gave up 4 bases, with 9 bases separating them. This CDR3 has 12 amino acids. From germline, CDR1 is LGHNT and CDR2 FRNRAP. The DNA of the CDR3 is TGTGCTAGTGGTCCCCCTAAATACGAGCAGTACTTC. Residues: CASGPPKYEQYF.

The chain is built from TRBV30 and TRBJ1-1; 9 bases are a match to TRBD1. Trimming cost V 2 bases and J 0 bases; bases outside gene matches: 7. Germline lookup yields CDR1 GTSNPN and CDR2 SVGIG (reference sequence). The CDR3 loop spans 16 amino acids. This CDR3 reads CAWSKGTGSLNTEAFF. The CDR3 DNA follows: TGTGCCTGGAGTAAAGGGACAGGGTCTCTGAACACTGAAGCTTTCTTT.